This paragraph reports one T cell receptor (beta chain). Germline lookup yields CDR1 SGHVS and CDR2 FNYEAQ. The CDR3 has 15 residues. With V trimmed by 2 bases and J by 7 bases, 9 bases remained unmatched. This specimen comes from a study of T-cell reconstitution after alpha-beta-depleted transplantation in children. Unique molecular identifiers were incorporated when the TCRbeta library was constructed. TCRdb recomputed calls from the PCR reads with MiXCR, one row per CDR3 protein. This repertoire shows hundreds of thousands of distinct CDR3 sequences, about 26% found once; its top ten account for more than 2%.

The chain has TRBV7-6 and TRBJ2-7; 9 bases align to TRBD2. The receptor comes from a girl aged 2 to 9 with Fanconi anemia, due to receive a stem cell transplant. The specimen was PBMCs, collected before TCRalphabeta/CD19-depleted stem cell transplant. CDR3 DNA: TGTGCCAGCAGCTTATACGGCGGGAGGGATCATGAGCAGTACTTC. It yields the protein CASSLYGGRDHEQYF.